This T cell receptor (beta chain) appears in the sequencing data of a study of tumor-infiltrating lymphocytes in glioblastoma multiforme. Note on this clonotype: Its antigen is undetermined.

Study-wide findings and caveats: The T cells in this sample were not sorted into functional subsets.

TCR beta libraries were built from RNA through three nested multiplex PCR rounds using modified ARM-PCR. TCRB cDNA was made from around 0.5 ug total RNA. These TCRB libraries lack any described unique molecular identifiers. MiXCR, run by TCRdb on the multiplex PCR reads, gives a single entry per CDR3 protein. The repertoire has about 9,600 distinct CDR3 sequences, about 67% of them found once; the top ten carry approximately 58%. The clonotype originates from a male donor with glioblastoma. The sample consisted of brain tumor tissue.

CDR3 nucleotides: TGTGCCAGCAGCTTGGATCGACTAGCGGGGGGCGAACACCAAGAGACCCAGTACTTC. Translation gives CASSLDRLAGGEHQETQYF. The rearrangement joins TRBV7-8 to TRBJ2-5; TRBD2 aligns across 13 bases. Germline CDR1 is SGHVS and CDR2 is FQNEAQ. The CDR3 spans 19 residues. The V and J ends lost 3 bases and 0 bases, in that order; junction bases with no gene match: 10.